Each of the 21 T cell receptor beta chains below was sequenced from the same sample in a study of T cell responses to AZD1222 COVID-19 vaccine. Some clones are missing from TCRdb's copy, which holds only in-frame ones; the method was immunoSEQ multiplex PCR. Of about 100,000 clones in the sample, more than 70% were seen once. Sequences were derived from peripheral blood, sampled on day 0 of AZD1222 vaccination. Receptor source: an adult in good health.

The gene calls are TRBV29-1 and TRBJ1-4; TRBD1 matches at 9 bases. Per the germline V gene, CDR1 is SQVTM and CDR2 is ANQGSEA. J lost 8 bases, V lost 2 bases, and 6 bases had no gene match. The CDR3 is 14 amino acids. The CDR3 sequence is CSVEWGQGWEKLFF. DNA for the CDR3: TGCAGCGTTGAATGGGGACAGGGTTGGGAAAAACTGTTTTTT. Full variable domain (rest looked up from reference TRBV29-1 and TRBJ1-4): SAVISQKPSRDICQRGTSLTIQCQVDSQVTMMFWYRQQPGQSLTLIATANQGSEATYESGFVIDKFPISRPNLTFSTLTVSNMSPEDSSIYLCSVEWGQGWEKLFFGSGTQLSVL.

The rearrangement links TRBV18 to TRBJ1-1; D call uncertain. V was cut by 4 bases and J by 2 bases, with 14 bases left in between. This CDR3 region has 15 residues. Germline CDR1 reads KGHSH; CDR2 reads LQKENI. This CDR3 reads CASSQRVDRNTEAFF. The CDR3 DNA reads as TGTGCCAGCTCACAGAGGGTGGATCGAAACACTGAAGCTTTCTTT.

This chain joins TRBV7-2 and TRBJ2-2; 7 bases line up with TRBD2. Germline V gene lookup returns CDR1 SGHTA and CDR2 FQGNSA. The J segment lost 7 bases and the V segment lost 4 bases, leaving 6 bases of the junction unmatched. CDR3 length: 14 residues. The DNA for the CDR3 is TGTGCCAGCAGCTCCAACCCGGGGGGCGGGGAGCTGTTTTTT. It translates to CASSSNPGGGELFF.

V gene TRBV28 combines with J gene TRBJ2-7; 9 nucleotides align to TRBD2. V trimming: 9 bases; J trimming: 7 bases; junction bases outside the gene matches: 10. Germline V CDR1 and CDR2: MDHEN, SYDVKM. This CDR3 is built from 13 residues. The CDR3 DNA sequence: TGTGCCAGTTACGAAGCGGGAGGAGGGGAGCAGTACTTC. Protein: CASYEAGGGEQYF.

CDR3 sequence reads: CASSDRTGGYGYTF. CDR3 bases: TGTGCCAGCAGTGACCGGACAGGGGGCTATGGCTACACCTTC. The chain is built from TRBV6-2 or TRBV6-3 and TRBJ1-2, with TRBD1 matching 10 bases. The V and J ends lost 5 bases and 4 bases, in that order; junction bases with no gene match: 4. Germline assignment: CDR1 MNHEY and CDR2 SVGEGT. The length of the CDR3 is 14 residues.

The CDR3 nucleotides read TGTGCCAGCAGTTTTCGGGCTTGGGATGAGCAGTTCTTC. It encodes CASSFRAWDEQFF. V and J are TRBV6-2 or TRBV6-3 and TRBJ2-1, with D hard to call. Germline lookup yields CDR1 MNHEY and CDR2 SVGEGT. This CDR3 is 13 amino acids long. Trimming removed 4 bases from V and 8 bases from J, with 12 bases in between.

V usage is TRBV4-3 and J usage is TRBJ1-5, with D uncertain. The CDR3 has 11 residues. Trimming shortened V by 1 base and J by 16 bases, and 11 bases separated the two germline ends. The germline V gene encodes CDR1 LGHNA and CDR2 YSLEER. CDR3 in DNA: TGCGCCAGCAGCCAAGTCGATCTATCTCATTTT. Amino acid sequence: CASSQVDLSHF.

The chain recombines TRBV11-3 with TRBJ1-6, with TRBD1 as a possible D gene (6 bases). The CDR3 loop spans 16 amino acids. Germline V CDR1 and CDR2: SGHNT, YENEEA. V gave up 7 bases and J gave up 7 bases, with 20 bases separating them. Here the CDR3 reads CASKKTAQGRNSPLHF. CDR3 nucleotides: TGTGCCAGCAAAAAGACCGCCCAGGGGAGAAATTCACCCCTCCACTTT.

In this sample, this clone is medium-sized (0.01 to 0.1%). The chain joins TRBV30 to TRBJ1-6; 12 bases align to TRBD1. The V gene end was trimmed by 6 bases and the J gene end by 6 bases; junction bases not matched to a gene: 6. This CDR3 spans 15 amino acids. Looked up from germline, CDR1 is GTSNPN and CDR2 is SVGIG (reference sequence). Written as DNA, the CDR3 is TGTGCCTGCGCGGGACAGGGGGCGCTTAATTCACCCCTCCACTTT. Protein: CACAGQGALNSPLHF.

The chain employs TRBV5-8 and TRBJ1-6; D is unresolved. Between the trimmed V and J ends, which lost 5 bases and 2 bases, there was a span of 2 bases. Germline loops: CDR1 SGHTS, CDR2 YDEGEE. The CDR3 covers 12 residues. CDR3 nucleotides: TGTGCCAGCAGTCCCTATAATTCACCCCTCCACTTT. Translation: CASSPYNSPLHF.

This chain connects TRBV18 to TRBJ2-7; D gene ambiguous. The CDR3 totals 13 residues. CDR1 KGHSH and CDR2 LQKENI come from the germline V gene. V lost 2 bases and J 7 bases, leaving 12 bases between the germline ends. DNA of the CDR3: TGTGCCAGCTCACCAGCCGACCGGAAGGAGCAGTACTTC. Translated: CASSPADRKEQYF.

V and J are TRBV7-9 and TRBJ1-6; no definite D call. CDR3 length equals 15 residues. Germline assignment: CDR1 SEHNR and CDR2 FQNEAQ (reference sequence). Trimming removed 1 base at V and 10 bases at J, with 14 bases between. The CDR3 protein is CASSLDLGSGSPLHF. Here the CDR3 DNA reads TGTGCCAGCAGCTTAGATCTAGGGTCCGGATCACCCCTCCACTTT.

This chain links TRBV6-1 with TRBJ2-7; TRBD1 might be the D (6 bases). Germline values: CDR1 MNHNS, CDR2 SASEGT. This CDR3 has 16 residues. V gave up 1 base and J gave up 0 bases, with 13 bases separating them. CDR3 sequence reads: CASSEGGRGYSYEQYF. The DNA of the CDR3 is TGTGCCAGCAGTGAAGGCGGCAGGGGCTACTCCTACGAGCAGTACTTC.

This clone has only one observation. The V and J genes are TRBV6-5 and TRBJ1-6, with D possibly being TRBD1 (5 bases). The CDR3 consists of 16 residues. Germline values: CDR1 MNHEY, CDR2 SVGAGI. V was trimmed by 0 bases and J by 9 bases, leaving 15 bases between them. The CDR3 region is CASSYSRIGQGSPLHF. The CDR3 DNA sequence: TGTGCCAGCAGTTACTCCAGGATTGGACAAGGTTCACCCCTCCACTTT.

This clone was picked up a small number of times. The rearrangement uses TRBV27 and TRBJ2-3; TRBD2 matches 8 bases. The CDR3 loop spans 16 amino acids. From germline, CDR1 is MNHEY and CDR2 SMNVEV (reference sequence). J was trimmed by 2 bases and V by 6 bases; bases with no gene match: 10. The CDR3 region is CASRLVAGPNTDTQYF. DNA of the CDR3: TGTGCCAGCAGGCTAGTAGCGGGGCCCAACACAGATACGCAGTATTTT.

The gene calls are TRBV29-1 and TRBJ2-1; no clear D. The CDR3 spans 13 residues. Looked up from germline, CDR1 is SQVTM and CDR2 is ANQGSEA. The V gene lost 3 bases and the J gene lost 12 bases, with 18 bases spanning the gap. The CDR3 is CSVDGSGANWQFF. CDR3 bases: TGCAGCGTTGATGGCTCCGGCGCCAATTGGCAGTTCTTC.

The rearrangement joins TRBV28 to TRBJ2-5; the D is unclear. The CDR3 sequence is 15 residues long. CDR1 is MDHEN, CDR2 SYDVKM, per germline. Between the trimmed V and J ends, which lost 3 bases and 6 bases, there was a span of 17 bases. This chain's CDR3 is CASSFRADRLKTQYF. CDR3 bases: TGTGCCAGCAGTTTTCGGGCGGATAGACTGAAGACCCAGTACTTC.

This clone showed up just once. This rearrangement joins TRBV11-2 to TRBJ1-1, with a tentative D call TRBD1 (5 bases). In germline, CDR1 is SGHAT, CDR2 FQNNGV. This CDR3 comprises 17 residues. The germline V and J ends were trimmed by 0 bases and 4 bases, with 18 bases remaining between them. The CDR3 nucleotides are TGTGCCAGCAGCTTAGATCTGTCTGGGGCGCTGGGCACTGAAGCTTTCTTT. Translating it yields CASSLDLSGALGTEAFF.

The gene calls are TRBV4-3 and TRBJ2-7, with D perhaps TRBD1 (6 bases). There are 19 residues in the CDR3. Trimming took off 1 base at V and 2 bases at J, with 24 bases between the two ends. CDR1 is LGHNA and CDR2 is YSLEER in the germline V gene. The CDR3 protein is CASSQARGTGTHLTYEQYF. The CDR3 nucleotides read TGCGCCAGCAGCCAAGCCCGAGGGACCGGGACACATCTTACCTACGAGCAGTACTTC.

The sample holds one count of this clone. The J gene is TRBJ1-6, the V gene TRBV12-3 or TRBV12-4; TRBD1 matches at 8 bases. This CDR3 has 12 residues. J lost 10 bases, V lost 5 bases, and 1 base had no gene match. CDR3 DNA sequence: TGTGCCAGCAGTCGACAGGGGTCACCCCTCCACTTT. Its translation: CASSRQGSPLHF.

The rearrangement joins TRBV14 to TRBJ2-1; 16 nucleotides align to TRBD2. The length of the CDR3 is 20 residues. Per germline, CDR1 SGHDN and CDR2 FVKESK. Trimming at V came to 1 base and at J to 4 bases, leaving 10 bases not matched to a gene. The CDR3 coding sequence is TGTGCCAGCAGCCAAGCCCCGGGACTAGCGGGAGGGCGACAATACAATGAGCAGTTCTTC. The encoded protein is CASSQAPGLAGGRQYNEQFF.